The 17 T cell receptor beta chains below were found in one sample sequenced in a study of cytomegalovirus exposure and HLA in healthy donors. Method: immunoSEQ multiplex PCR; TCRdb's copy keeps in-frame clones and lacks some. The table records about 120,000 clones, roughly 90% of them present only once. The sample consisted of PBMCs. The receptors stem from a woman in her twenties or thirties in good health and CMV-seropositive.

The gene calls are TRBV11-2 and TRBJ1-6, with D possibly matching TRBD1 (6 bases). The CDR3 loop spans 14 amino acids. Trimming pared 4 bases from V and 8 bases from J, leaving 12 bases between. Per germline, CDR1 SGHAT and CDR2 FQNNGV. CDR3 region: CASSSQGGDSPLHF. CDR3 DNA: TGTGCCAGCAGCTCACAGGGAGGGGATTCACCCCTCCACTTT.

J is TRBJ2-2 and V is TRBV9, with D unclear. The CDR3 is 13 amino acids. Trimming shortened V by 3 bases and J by 4 bases, and 7 bases separated the two germline ends. Germline CDR1 SGDLS, CDR2 YYNGEE. The CDR3 protein is CASSARLTGELFF. The DNA for the CDR3 is TGTGCCAGCAGCGCCAGGCTCACCGGGGAGCTGTTTTTT.

The chain links TRBV19 to TRBJ2-1; D is perhaps TRBD2 (7 bases). This CDR3 is built from 15 residues. Germline CDR1 is LNHDA and CDR2 is SQIVND (reference sequence). V gave up 3 bases and J gave up 5 bases, with 14 bases separating them. The CDR3 bases are TGTGCCAGTAGTATCGTAGGGGGGGCACACAATGAGCAGTTCTTC. It translates to CASSIVGGAHNEQFF.

V and J are TRBV5-1 and TRBJ2-7; D may be TRBD1 (5 bases). In germline, CDR1 is SGHRS, CDR2 YFSETQ. The CDR3 loop spans 15 amino acids. The germline V and J ends were trimmed by 0 bases and 3 bases, with 13 bases remaining between them. The CDR3 sequence is CASSLGVGQGYEQYF. In nucleotides, the CDR3 is TGCGCCAGCAGCTTGGGGGTTGGGCAGGGCTACGAGCAGTACTTC.

The genes are TRBV27 and TRBJ2-2; TRBD2 matches 10 bases. Germline CDR1 MNHEY, CDR2 SMNVEV (reference sequence). V lost 0 bases to trimming and J lost 6 bases; unmatched junction nucleotides: 10. The CDR3 loop spans 18 amino acids. The CDR3 DNA is TGTGCCAGCAGTTTATCGATCGGAGCGGGGGGGCGATCCGGGGAGCTGTTTTTT. Its protein is CASSLSIGAGGRSGELFF.

This chain uses TRBV4-2 with TRBJ2-3; 9 bases agree with TRBD2. CDR3 size: 16 residues. The trim removed 3 bases at V and 4 bases at J, leaving 8 bases unmatched. Germline assignment: CDR1 LGHNA and CDR2 YNFKEQ. CDR3 in amino acids: CASSHLSGRRADTQYF. The CDR3 nucleotides are TGTGCCAGCAGCCATCTTAGCGGGAGAAGGGCAGATACGCAGTATTTT.

V is TRBV27 and J is TRBJ2-7, with TRBD1 identical over 9 bases. Germline CDR1 MNHEY, CDR2 SMNVEV (reference sequence). Trimming removed 6 bases from V and 2 bases from J; junction bases left unmatched: 14. This CDR3 has 17 residues. This chain's CDR3 is CASSSKAGTGFAYEQYF. CDR3 DNA sequence: TGTGCCAGCAGCTCAAAAGCCGGGACAGGGTTCGCCTACGAGCAGTACTTC.

This chain joins TRBV6-1 and TRBJ1-5; 8 nucleotides match TRBD1. This CDR3 contains 14 residues. Germline CDR1 is MNHNS and CDR2 is SASEGT. J gave up 5 bases and V 5 bases, and 5 bases lay outside the gene matches. This CDR3 reads CASSTRTGYQPQHF. CDR3 in DNA: TGTGCCAGCAGTACCCGGACAGGGTATCAGCCCCAGCATTTT.

The chain joins TRBV5-6 to TRBJ2-1; 13 nucleotides align to TRBD2. The CDR3 sequence is 15 residues long. The V gene end was trimmed by 1 base and the J gene end by 9 bases; junction bases not matched to a gene: 4. The germline gives CDR1 SGHDT, CDR2 YYEEEE. The CDR3 reads CASSLTSGGETEQFF. Here the CDR3 DNA reads TGTGCCAGCAGCTTGACTAGCGGGGGGGAAACTGAGCAGTTCTTC.

This clone was counted a single time. J is TRBJ2-5 and V is TRBV29-1; weak D call: TRBD2 (5 bases). This CDR3 contains 14 residues. V was trimmed by 7 bases and J by 9 bases, leaving 24 bases between them. Germline-derived CDR1 and CDR2 are SQVTM and ANQGSEA. Here the CDR3 DNA reads TGCAGCGCTCGCCGAGGAGTGGAGGCACGGTCCCAGTACTTC. Translated, it gives CSARRGVEARSQYF.

The J gene is TRBJ1-2, the V gene TRBV28; D call uncertain. V was pared by 7 bases and J by 0 bases, with 3 bases between. This CDR3 is 11 amino acids long. Germline V gives CDR1 MDHEN, CDR2 SYDVKM. DNA for the CDR3: TGTGCCAGCACCGCTAACTATGGCTACACCTTC. This codes for CASTANYGYTF.

V is TRBV30 and J is TRBJ2-1; TRBD2 is a possible D gene (5 bases). Per the germline V gene, CDR1 is GTSNPN and CDR2 is SVGIG (reference sequence). The CDR3 extends over 14 amino acids. Trimming removed 0 bases from V and 9 bases from J, with 15 bases in between. CDR3 loop: CAWSVLGVSGEQFF. CDR3 coding DNA: TGTGCCTGGAGTGTACTCGGCGTGAGCGGTGAGCAGTTCTTC.

This sequence joins TRBV27 and TRBJ2-2, with a weak D call TRBD2 (5 bases). The CDR3 contains 14 residues. Trimming left V 6 bases short and J 1 base short, with 9 bases between. Germline CDR1 is MNHEY and CDR2 is SMNVEV (reference sequence). The CDR3 DNA reads TGTGCCAGCAGGCTTGCGGGGAACACCGGGGAGCTGTTTTTT. Its protein is CASRLAGNTGELFF.

This chain uses TRBV7-6 with TRBJ1-5; possible D gene TRBD1, 5 bases. This CDR3 spans 14 amino acids. Germline assignment: CDR1 SGHVS and CDR2 FNYEAQ. V was pared by 4 bases and J by 4 bases, with 11 bases between. CDR3 amino acids: CASSSGDWNQPQHF. Here the CDR3 DNA reads TGTGCCAGCAGCTCTGGGGACTGGAATCAGCCCCAGCATTTT. Full variable domain (rest looked up from reference TRBV7-6 and TRBJ1-5): GAGVSQSPRYKVTKRGQDVALRCDPISGHVSLYWYRQALGQGPEFLTYFNYEAQQDKSGLPNDRFSAERPEGSISTLTIQRTEQRDSAMYRCASSSGDWNQPQHFGDGTRLSIL.

The chain has TRBV29-1 and TRBJ2-1; 8 bases are a match to TRBD2. Germline trimming cut 6 bases from V and 14 bases from J; bases unmatched to any gene: 12. CDR1 is SQVTM, CDR2 ANQGSEA, per germline. The CDR3 loop spans 12 amino acids. Here the CDR3 reads CSVGRGDFGEFF. The CDR3 DNA reads as TGCAGCGTCGGGAGGGGGGATTTTGGAGAGTTCTTC.

There are a few counts of this clone. The gene calls are TRBV2 and TRBJ1-5; no firm D call. The length of the CDR3 is 12 residues. Trimming removed 3 bases from V and 5 bases from J, with 5 bases in between. Germline-derived CDR1 and CDR2 are SNHLY and FYNNEI. The CDR3 nucleotides are TGTGCCAGCAGTGAGGGCGATCAGCCCCAGCATTTT. Its translation: CASSEGDQPQHF.

The V gene is TRBV4-1, the J gene TRBJ1-5; the D gene is possibly TRBD1 (6 bases). Germline-derived CDR1 and CDR2 are MGHRA and YSYEKL. The CDR3 totals 17 residues. V lost 0 bases and J lost 3, with 15 bases in between. The CDR3 DNA reads TGCGCCAGCAGCCAAGAAATTCGAGGACAGTACAATCAGCCCCAGCATTTT. This codes for CASSQEIRGQYNQPQHF.